Listed below are T cell receptor beta chains from one sample, sequenced in a study of shared clonotypes between healthy human individuals. Repertoires were generated with immunoSEQ multiplex PCR, while TCRdb's copy carries only in-frame clones and drops some. Of about 2 million clones in the sample, about 95% are singletons; the top ten hold 0.9% to 1.5%. Sequences were obtained from naive CD8+ T cells sorted from blood. The receptors were sampled from a man younger than 30 in good health. CDR3s include the opening cysteine and the closing phenylalanine or tryptophan. A D gene is named only where the DNA matches it firmly. Size is omitted from some rows. Given values are once, few, many or a class for expanded clones.

TRBV20-1	-	TRBJ2-7	-	TGCAGTGCTGATAGGGGCCGGGAGCAGTACTTC	CSADRGREQYF
TRBV7-9	TRBD2	TRBJ2-1	-	TGTGCCAGCAGACCACCTCTAGCGGGAGGCGACAATGAGCAGTTCTTC	CASRPPLAGGDNEQFF
TRBV2	-	TRBJ2-7	once	TGTGCCAGCAAGGGGACACTTACCTACGAGCAGTACTTC	CASKGTLTYEQYF
TRBV20-1	TRBD2	TRBJ2-7	-	TGCAGTGCGAGCGGGGGGATGGAGCAGTACTTC	CSASGGMEQYF
TRBV5-6	TRBD1	TRBJ2-7	-	TGTGCCAGCAGCAACGGACAGGGCTACGAGCAGTACTTC	CASSNGQGYEQYF
TRBV9	-	TRBJ1-3	-	TGTGCCAGCAGCGTAGGGACCGAGGCAGGGCCGTCTGGAAACACCATATATTTT	CASSVGTEAGPSGNTIYF
TRBV9	-	TRBJ2-2	-	TGTGCCAGCAGCGGGATGACCGGGGAGCTGTTTTTT	CASSGMTGELFF
TRBV2	-	TRBJ2-7	-	TGTGCCAGCAGTGAAGGGCAGGGAGCAGCCTACGAGCAGTACTTC	CASSEGQGAAYEQYF
TRBV27	TRBD2	TRBJ2-3	once	TGTGCCAGCAGTATACCGCTAGCGGGGAATACGCAGTATTTT	CASSIPLAGNTQYF
TRBV7-9	-	TRBJ1-1	-	TGTGCCAGCAGCCGGGGACAGAACACTGAAGCTTTCTTT	CASSRGQNTEAFF
TRBV29-1	-	TRBJ1-1	-	TGCAGCGTTCGCGGCCTGAAGTCCTATGAAGCTTTCTTT	CSVRGLKSYEAFF
TRBV13	TRBD1	TRBJ2-5	-	TGTGCCAGTAGGGGACAGATACAAGAGACCCAGTACTTC	CASRGQIQETQYF
TRBV7-8	-	TRBJ2-1	-	TGTGCCAGCAGCTTAGGGAGCTCCTACAATGAGCAGTTCTTC	CASSLGSSYNEQFF
TRBV7-9	TRBD1	TRBJ2-7	-	TGTGCCAGCAGCCGTCCTACAGGGGCCCTCTACGAGCAGTACTTC	CASSRPTGALYEQYF
TRBV10-3	TRBD2	TRBJ2-1	-	TGTGCCATCAGTGAGGGAGCGGGGGGGCCCAAAGAGCAGTTCTTC	CAISEGAGGPKEQFF
TRBV7-9	TRBD1	TRBJ2-6	-	TGTGCCAGCAGCTCATACCGCGGGACAGGGACCTCTGGGGCCAACGTCCTGACTTTC	CASSSYRGTGTSGANVLTF
TRBV11-2	-	TRBJ2-7	-	TGTGCCAGCAGTCCTAACCACAGGGCCGCCTACGAGCAGTACTTC	CASSPNHRAAYEQYF
TRBV19	-	TRBJ1-4	-	TGTGCCAGTAGTTTCCAGTGGGGTGAAAAACTGTTTTTT	CASSFQWGEKLFF
TRBV27	-	TRBJ1-6	-	TGTGCCAGCAGTTTTGAGAATTCACCCCTCCACTTT	CASSFENSPLHF
TRBV4-3	-	TRBJ2-7	once	TGCGCCAGCAGCCAAGGGGCTACGGGAGACGAGCAGTACTTC	CASSQGATGDEQYF
TRBV7-9	-	TRBJ1-1	-	TGTGCCAGCAGCTTAGCGCAAGGGGGGTATAGTGGAGCTTTCTTT	CASSLAQGGYSGAFF
TRBV16	TRBD1	TRBJ1-6	-	TGTGCCAGCAGCCAATCGAAAGGGGGCGGATCACCCCTCCACTTT	CASSQSKGGGSPLHF
TRBV7-7	-	TRBJ2-5	-	TGTGCTAGCAGCTGGACAGTGCGGGCAGAGACCCAGTACTTC	CASSWTVRAETQYF
TRBV6-5	-	TRBJ1-4	few	TGTGCCACCGGCTCCGATCGGGGACTGTTTTTT	CATGSDRGLFF
TRBV27	-	TRBJ2-7	-	TGTGCCAGCAGTTTAAGGGACGGAATTTCCTACGAGCAGTACTTC	CASSLRDGISYEQYF
TRBV7-9	TRBD2	TRBJ2-3	-	TGTGCCAGCAGCTTGGCTAGCGGGGGGGCAGATACGCAGTATTTT	CASSLASGGADTQYF
TRBV2	TRBD1	TRBJ1-4	-	TGTGCCAGCATCGTGGACAGGGCATCGGATGAAAAACTGTTTTTT	CASIVDRASDEKLFF
TRBV16	TRBD1	TRBJ1-5	-	TGTGCCAGCAGCCAAACCGACAGGGACAATCAGCCCCAGCATTTT	CASSQTDRDNQPQHF
TRBV5-6	-	TRBJ1-3	few	TGTGCCAGCAGCGCCACAGCAATCTCTGGAAACACCATATATTTT	CASSATAISGNTIYF
TRBV9	TRBD1	TRBJ2-7	-	TGTGCCAGCAGCGTCTCAGGGGGTCTGAGCTCCTACGAGCAGTACTTC	CASSVSGGLSSYEQYF
TRBV28	TRBD2	TRBJ2-3	once	TGTGCCAGCAGCCCCTTGACTAGCGGGGGGGCGGGAGATACGCAGTATTTT	CASSPLTSGGAGDTQYF
TRBV9	TRBD2	TRBJ2-5	-	TGTGCCAGCAGCGTAGCCAGCGGGGGTACCCAAGAGACCCAGTACTTC	CASSVASGGTQETQYF
TRBV28	TRBD1	TRBJ2-3	-	TGTGCCAGCAGTGTACACTCAGGGGGTTTCACAGATACGCAGTATTTT	CASSVHSGGFTDTQYF
TRBV27	TRBD2	TRBJ2-7	-	TGTGCCAGCAGTCCAAGCGGGGGGGAGGGATCGTTCGAGCAGTACTTC	CASSPSGGEGSFEQYF
TRBV13	-	TRBJ2-2	-	TGTGCCAGCAGCTTAGCGGGGACCGGGGAGCTGTTTTTT	CASSLAGTGELFF
TRBV7-9	-	TRBJ2-7	-	TGTGCCAGCAGCTTAGCTGGCGAGCAGTACTTC	CASSLAGEQYF
TRBV30	TRBD1	TRBJ1-6	-	TGTGCCTGGACATCGGGACAGTATTCACCCCTCCACTTT	CAWTSGQYSPLHF
TRBV9	TRBD1	TRBJ2-5	-	TGTGCCAGCAGCGTAGGATTAGGGGGCGGAGAGACCCAGTACTTC	CASSVGLGGGETQYF
TRBV5-1	-	TRBJ1-2	-	TGCGCCAGCAGCTTGGAGGTGTGGTCCCAGCCACGCTATGGCTACACCTTC	CASSLEVWSQPRYGYTF
TRBV30	-	TRBJ1-4	-	TGTGCCTGTTCTCTGAGCCTTGGGGATGAAAAACTGTTTTTC	CACSLSLGDEKLFF
TRBV6-5	-	TRBJ2-5	-	TGTGCCAGCAGCTACCCCGGGCGAGAGACCCAGTACTTC	CASSYPGRETQYF
TRBV4-3	TRBD1	TRBJ1-1	-	TGCGCCAGCAGCCGGGACAGGGGTATGAACACTGAAGCTTTCTTT	CASSRDRGMNTEAFF
TRBV27	-	TRBJ2-4	-	TGTGCCAGCAGTTCAAGGCTCTTCGCGGAGGACCAAAACATTCAGTACTTC	CASSSRLFAEDQNIQYF
TRBV9	-	TRBJ2-7	-	TGTGCCAGCAGCGGGGGGACCTACGAGCAGTACTTC	CASSGGTYEQYF
TRBV5-1	-	TRBJ2-7	-	TGCGCCAGCAGCGACCCGAGCTCCTACGAGCAGTACTTC	CASSDPSSYEQYF
TRBV6-1	TRBD2	TRBJ2-1	once	TGTGCCAGCAGCCTGCTAGCGGGGCCCATGGATGAGCAGTTCTTC	CASSLLAGPMDEQFF
TRBV7-9	-	TRBJ1-4	-	TGTGCCAGCAGCAACACCGCAACTAATGAAAAACTGTTTTTT	CASSNTATNEKLFF
TRBV28	-	TRBJ1-1	-	TGTGCCACCATTTCCCAAGGGGCGAGTTCCGCCACTGAAGCTTTCTTT	CATISQGASSATEAFF
TRBV6-1	-	TRBJ2-7	-	TGTGCCAGCAGTGTCGGGGGAGGTCTGTACTTC	CASSVGGGLYF
TRBV7-2	-	TRBJ1-5	-	TGTGCCAGCAGCGAAGGGTATAGCAATCAGCCCCAGCATTTT	CASSEGYSNQPQHF
TRBV21-1	-	TRBJ1-2	-	TGTGCCAGCTGGGACAGGGCCGGTAACTATGGCTACACCTTC	CASWDRAGNYGYTF
TRBV4-3	-	TRBJ2-7	-	TGCGCCAGCAGCCAAGATTCAACAGGTCCGGAGTACGAGCAGTACTTC	CASSQDSTGPEYEQYF
TRBV9	-	TRBJ2-3	-	TGTGCCAGCAGCCTAGATTGGGCAGATACGCAGTATTTT	CASSLDWADTQYF
TRBV6-5	TRBD2	TRBJ2-3	-	TGTGCCAGCAGCTACCTTAGCGGGGGGGCAGCAGATACGCAGTATTTT	CASSYLSGGAADTQYF